This T cell receptor (beta chain) was observed in a study of low-dose radiotherapy and immunotherapy resistance in tumors. Across the whole study: 1 Gy per fraction was delivered to Cohort 2 every two weeks, for 13 Gy total over 26 weeks.

This sample's time point: before trial treatment. V lost 2 bases, J lost 3 bases, and 11 bases lay in between. Germline CDR1 LNHDA, CDR2 SQIVND (reference sequence). The CDR3 is 14 amino acids. First-strand cDNA relied on TRAV- and TRBV-specific primers spanning alpha and beta chains. With a V-primer adapter and a constant-region primer, TCRs were amplified for about 20 PCR cycles. TCRdb ran MiXCR on the reads and lists one entry per CDR3 protein. The data hold 64,000 or so distinct CDR3 sequences, with less than 40% observed a single time. This clonotype was counted many times. This chain uses TRBV19 with TRBJ2-7, with a possible D match to TRBD2 (6 bases). The material sequenced was PBMCs, taken before treatment. The TCR comes from a female donor with ovarian cancer. The CDR3 is CASSIPGLNYEQYF. DNA of the CDR3: TGTGCCAGTAGTATACCGGGACTGAACTACGAGCAGTACTTC.